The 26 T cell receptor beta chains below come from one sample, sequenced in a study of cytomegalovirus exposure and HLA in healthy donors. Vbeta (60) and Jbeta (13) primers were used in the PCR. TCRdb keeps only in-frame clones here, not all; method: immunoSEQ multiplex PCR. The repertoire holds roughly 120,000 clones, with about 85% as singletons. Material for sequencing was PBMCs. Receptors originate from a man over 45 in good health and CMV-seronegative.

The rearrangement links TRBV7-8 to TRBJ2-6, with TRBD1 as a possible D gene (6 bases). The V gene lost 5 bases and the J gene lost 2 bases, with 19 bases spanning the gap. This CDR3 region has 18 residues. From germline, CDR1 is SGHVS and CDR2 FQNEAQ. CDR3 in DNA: TGTGCCAGCAGCCCACAGGGTTCAGGATCGACTGGGGCCAACGTCCTGACTTTC. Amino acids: CASSPQGSGSTGANVLTF.

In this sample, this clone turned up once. The CDR3 here is CASSSSMGVNEQFF. The CDR3 DNA reads as TGCGCCAGCAGCTCCTCGATGGGAGTGAATGAGCAGTTCTTC. The chain links TRBV5-1 to TRBJ2-1; weak D call: TRBD2 (5 bases). Germline CDR1 is SGHRS and CDR2 is YFSETQ. Trimming pared 3 bases from V and 7 bases from J, leaving 14 bases between. CDR3 length equals 14 residues.

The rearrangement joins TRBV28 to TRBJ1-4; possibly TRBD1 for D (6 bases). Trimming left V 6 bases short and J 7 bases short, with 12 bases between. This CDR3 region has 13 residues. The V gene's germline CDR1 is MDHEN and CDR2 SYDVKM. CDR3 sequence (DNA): TGTGCCAGCAGGGGGGGGGCGGGTGAAAAACTGTTTTTT. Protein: CASRGGAGEKLFF. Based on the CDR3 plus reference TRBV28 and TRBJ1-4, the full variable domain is DVKVTQSSRYLVKRTGEKVFLECVQDMDHENMFWYRQDPGLGLRLIYFSYDVKMKEKGDIPEGYSVSREKKERFSLILESASTNQTSMYLCASRGGAGEKLFFGSGTQLSVL.

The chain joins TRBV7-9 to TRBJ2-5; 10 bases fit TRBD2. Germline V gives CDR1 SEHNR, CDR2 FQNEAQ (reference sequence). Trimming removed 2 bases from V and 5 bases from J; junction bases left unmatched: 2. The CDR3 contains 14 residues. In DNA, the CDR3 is TGTGCCAGCAGCTTACTAGCGGGAGAGGAGACCCAGTACTTC. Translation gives CASSLLAGEETQYF.

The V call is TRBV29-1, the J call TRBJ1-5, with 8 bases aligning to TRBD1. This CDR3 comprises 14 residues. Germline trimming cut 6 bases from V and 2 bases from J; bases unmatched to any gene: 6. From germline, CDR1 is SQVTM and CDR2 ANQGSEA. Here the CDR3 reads CSVVQGGGNQPQHF. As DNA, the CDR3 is TGCAGCGTCGTACAGGGGGGAGGCAATCAGCCCCAGCATTTT.

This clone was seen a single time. CDR3 protein: CASSPMETQYF. The DNA for the CDR3 is TGTGCCAGCAGCCCCATGGAGACCCAGTACTTC. The rearrangement joins TRBV7-2 to TRBJ2-5; D remains unclear. CDR1 and CDR2 from the germline V gene are SGHTA and FQGNSA. The CDR3 has 11 amino acids. With 5 bases removed from V and 5 bases from J, the gap between germline ends came to 6 bases. The full variable domain, in which reference TRBV7-2 and TRBJ2-5 provide the parts outside the CDR3, is GAGVSQSPSNKVTEKGKDVELRCDPISGHTALYWYRQSLGQGLEFLIYFQGNSAPDKSGLPSDRFSAERTGGSVSTLTIQRTQQEDSAVYLCASSPMETQYFGPGTRLLVL.

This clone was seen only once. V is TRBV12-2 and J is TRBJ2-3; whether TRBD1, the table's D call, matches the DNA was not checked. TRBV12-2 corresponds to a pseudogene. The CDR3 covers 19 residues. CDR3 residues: CASRPERRTGGRGTDTQYF. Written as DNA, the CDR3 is TGTGCAAGTCGCCCCGAGAGGCGGACAGGGGGCCGAGGCACAGATACGCAGTATTTT.

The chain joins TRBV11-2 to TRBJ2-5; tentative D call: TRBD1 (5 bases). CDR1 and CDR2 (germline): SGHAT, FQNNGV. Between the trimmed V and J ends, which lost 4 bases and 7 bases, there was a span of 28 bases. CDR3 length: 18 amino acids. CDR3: CASSSWAPRQGLPGTQYF. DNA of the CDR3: TGTGCCAGCAGCTCTTGGGCCCCTCGGCAGGGCCTACCGGGGACCCAGTACTTC.

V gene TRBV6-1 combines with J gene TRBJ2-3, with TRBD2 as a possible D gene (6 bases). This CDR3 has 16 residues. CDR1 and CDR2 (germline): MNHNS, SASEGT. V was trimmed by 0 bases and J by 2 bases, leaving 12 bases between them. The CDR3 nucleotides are TGTGCCAGCAGTGAAGCCTTGGCGGGGTACACAGATACGCAGTATTTT. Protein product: CASSEALAGYTDTQYF.

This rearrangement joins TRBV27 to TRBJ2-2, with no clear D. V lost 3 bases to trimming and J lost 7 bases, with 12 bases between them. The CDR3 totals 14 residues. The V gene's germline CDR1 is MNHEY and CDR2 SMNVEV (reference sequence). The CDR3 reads CASSFGQVGGELFF. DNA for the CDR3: TGTGCCAGCAGTTTTGGGCAGGTTGGCGGGGAGCTGTTTTTT.

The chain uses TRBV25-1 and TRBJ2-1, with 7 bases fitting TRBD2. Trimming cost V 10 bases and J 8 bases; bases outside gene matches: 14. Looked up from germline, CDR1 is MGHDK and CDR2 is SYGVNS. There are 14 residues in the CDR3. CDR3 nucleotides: TGTGCCACCACAGAGGCTAGCGGCGATCATGAGCAGTTCTTC. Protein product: CATTEASGDHEQFF.

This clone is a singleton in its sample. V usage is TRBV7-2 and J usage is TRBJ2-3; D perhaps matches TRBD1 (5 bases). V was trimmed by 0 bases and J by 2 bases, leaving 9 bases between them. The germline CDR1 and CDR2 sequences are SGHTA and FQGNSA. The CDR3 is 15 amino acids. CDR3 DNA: TGTGCCAGCAGCTTAGCGGGTGGGGCCACAGATACGCAGTATTTT. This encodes CASSLAGGATDTQYF.

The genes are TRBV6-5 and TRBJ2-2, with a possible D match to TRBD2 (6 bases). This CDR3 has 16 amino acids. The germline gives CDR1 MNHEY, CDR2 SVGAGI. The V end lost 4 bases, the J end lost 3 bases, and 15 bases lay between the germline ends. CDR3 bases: TGTGCCAGCAGTTCGCCCTCGCGGGGCCACACCGGGGAGCTGTTTTTT. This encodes CASSSPSRGHTGELFF.

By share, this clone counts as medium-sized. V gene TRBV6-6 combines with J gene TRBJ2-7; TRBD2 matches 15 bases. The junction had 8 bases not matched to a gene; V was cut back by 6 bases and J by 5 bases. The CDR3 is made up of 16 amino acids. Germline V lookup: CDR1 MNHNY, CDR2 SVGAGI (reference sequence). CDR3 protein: CASSRTSGRGSDEQYF. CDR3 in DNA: TGTGCCAGCAGCAGGACTAGCGGGAGGGGTTCAGACGAGCAGTACTTC.

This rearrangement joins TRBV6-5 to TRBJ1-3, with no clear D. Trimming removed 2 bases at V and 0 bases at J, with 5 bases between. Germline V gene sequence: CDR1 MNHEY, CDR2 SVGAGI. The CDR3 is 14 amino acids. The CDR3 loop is CASSYRGSGNTIYF. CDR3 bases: TGTGCCAGCAGTTACCGCGGCTCTGGAAACACCATATATTTT.

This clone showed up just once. The CDR3 nucleotides read TGCAGCGTTCAGCAGGGGGCGGAGGGCTACACCTTC. Amino acid sequence: CSVQQGAEGYTF. The J gene is TRBJ1-2, the V gene TRBV29-1; 8 bases align to TRBD1. Germline CDR1 is SQVTM and CDR2 is ANQGSEA. V shed 5 bases and J 8 bases; nucleotides not matched to a gene: 7. The CDR3 length is 12 residues.

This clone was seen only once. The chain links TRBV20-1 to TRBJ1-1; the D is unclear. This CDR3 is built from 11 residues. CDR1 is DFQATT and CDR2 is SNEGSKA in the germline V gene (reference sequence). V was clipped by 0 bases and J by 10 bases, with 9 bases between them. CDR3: CSARDRFSAFF. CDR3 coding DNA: TGCAGTGCTAGAGATCGGTTTTCAGCTTTCTTT.

The CDR3 coding sequence is TGTGCCACCAACACACTAGCAGGAGAGACCCAGTACTTC. It translates to CATNTLAGETQYF. The V gene is TRBV15, the J gene TRBJ2-5; the D gene is possibly TRBD2 (6 bases). Trimming stripped 7 bases from V and 4 bases from J, with 13 bases between. The CDR3 covers 13 residues. Germline CDR1 LNHNV, CDR2 YYDKDF (reference sequence). Using reference TRBV15 and TRBJ2-5 for the parts outside the CDR3, the full variable domain is DAMVIQNPRYQVTQFGKPVTLSCSQTLNHNVMYWYQQKSSQAPKLLFHYYDKDFNNEADTPDNFQSRRPNTSFCFLDIRSPGLGDTAMYLCATNTLAGETQYFGPGTRLLVL.

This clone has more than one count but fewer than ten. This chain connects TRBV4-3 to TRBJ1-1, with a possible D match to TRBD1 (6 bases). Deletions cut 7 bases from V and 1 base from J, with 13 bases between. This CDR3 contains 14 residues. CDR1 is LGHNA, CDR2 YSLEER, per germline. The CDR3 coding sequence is TGCGCCAGCAAGGCAGGGGCTTGGAACACTGAAGCTTTCTTT. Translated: CASKAGAWNTEAFF.

In DNA form, the CDR3 reads TGTGCCAGCAGTCGGACTAGCTATAGCACAGATACGCAGTATTTT. Translated: CASSRTSYSTDTQYF. The chain recombines TRBV6-4 with TRBJ2-3; 8 bases are a match to TRBD2. Germline V gives CDR1 MRHNA, CDR2 SNTAGT. V was pared by 5 bases and J by 0 bases, with 4 bases of the junction left unmatched. The length of the CDR3 is 15 residues.

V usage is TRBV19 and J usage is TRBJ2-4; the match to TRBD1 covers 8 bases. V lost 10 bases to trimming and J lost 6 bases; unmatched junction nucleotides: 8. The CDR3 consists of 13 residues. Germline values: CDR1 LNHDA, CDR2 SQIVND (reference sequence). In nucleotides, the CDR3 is TGTGCCACAGGGGGCCTTGGGGGAAACATTCAGTACTTC. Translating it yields CATGGLGGNIQYF.

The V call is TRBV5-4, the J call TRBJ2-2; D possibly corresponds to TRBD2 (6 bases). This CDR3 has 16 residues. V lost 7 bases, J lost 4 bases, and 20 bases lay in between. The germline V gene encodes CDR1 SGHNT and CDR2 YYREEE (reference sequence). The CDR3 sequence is CASAAGIALGTGELFF. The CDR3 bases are TGTGCCAGCGCCGCGGGAATAGCGTTGGGCACCGGGGAGCTGTTTTTT.

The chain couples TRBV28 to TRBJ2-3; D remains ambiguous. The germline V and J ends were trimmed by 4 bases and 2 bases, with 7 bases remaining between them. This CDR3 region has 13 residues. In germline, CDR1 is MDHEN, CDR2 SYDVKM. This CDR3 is CASSSQNTDTQYF. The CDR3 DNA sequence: TGTGCCAGCAGTTCCCAGAACACAGATACGCAGTATTTT.

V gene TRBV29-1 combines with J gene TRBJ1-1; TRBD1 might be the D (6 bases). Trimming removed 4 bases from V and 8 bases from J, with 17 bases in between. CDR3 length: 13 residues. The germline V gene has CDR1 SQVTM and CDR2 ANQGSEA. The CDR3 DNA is TGCAGCGTTGTTAAACCCGAGACAGGCGAAGCTTTCTTT. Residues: CSVVKPETGEAFF.

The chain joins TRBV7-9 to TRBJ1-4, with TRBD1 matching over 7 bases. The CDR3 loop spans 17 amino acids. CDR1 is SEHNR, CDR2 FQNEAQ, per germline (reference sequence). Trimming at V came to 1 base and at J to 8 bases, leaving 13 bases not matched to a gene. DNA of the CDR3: TGTGCCAGCAGCTTAGGGGATTGGACAGGTTGGGCCGAAAAACTGTTTTTT. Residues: CASSLGDWTGWAEKLFF.

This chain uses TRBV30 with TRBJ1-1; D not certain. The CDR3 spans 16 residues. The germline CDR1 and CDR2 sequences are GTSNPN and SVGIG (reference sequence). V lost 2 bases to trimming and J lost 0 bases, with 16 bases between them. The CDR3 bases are TGTGCCTGGAGTCCCCCTGGAGGGAGCATGAACACTGAAGCTTTCTTT. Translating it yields CAWSPPGGSMNTEAFF.